A single sample gave rise to the 17 T cell receptor beta chains below, sequenced in a study of Tregs in tolerant kidney transplant recipients. The nonmyeloablative bone marrow transplants came from related graft donors, with transient mixed chimerism. Profiled with immunoSEQ multiplex PCR; TCRdb holds only in-frame clones, not every one. Found here are around 64,000 clones, around 87% of them singletons; the top ten hold approximately 3.9%. The input for sequencing was CD4+ T cells from blood (PBMCs), taken 6 months after the transplant. The receptor source for this set is a human patient who received a combined kidney and bone marrow transplant. Some T cells may be graft donor cells.

The rearrangement links TRBV11-2 to TRBJ2-3; the D gene is possibly TRBD1 (5 bases). V was shortened by 0 bases and J by 1 base, with 11 bases between the two germline ends. CDR1 SGHAT and CDR2 FQNNGV come from the germline V gene. The CDR3 loop spans 16 amino acids. The CDR3 coding sequence is TGTGCCAGCAGCTTAGATTGGGGCAGGGGCACAGATACGCAGTATTTT. Its protein is CASSLDWGRGTDTQYF.

The rearrangement joins TRBV19 to TRBJ2-5, with TRBD1 identical over 12 bases. In germline, CDR1 is LNHDA, CDR2 SQIVND (reference sequence). This CDR3 contains 16 residues. V gave up 6 bases and J gave up 5 bases; unmatched junction bases: 10. Here the CDR3 reads CASSYTGTGGRETQYF. For the CDR3, the DNA is TGTGCCAGTAGCTATACCGGGACAGGGGGCCGTGAGACCCAGTACTTC.

The genes are TRBV19 and TRBJ1-2, with 8 bases aligning to TRBD1. From germline, CDR1 is LNHDA and CDR2 SQIVND (reference sequence). The J segment lost 7 bases and the V segment lost 4 bases, leaving 11 bases of the junction unmatched. The CDR3 length is 15 residues. The CDR3 sequence is CASSNGQGKFGGYTF. CDR3 nucleotides: TGTGCCAGTAGTAATGGACAGGGCAAGTTTGGTGGCTACACCTTC.

This chain joins TRBV7-7 and TRBJ1-4, with D unclear. The CDR3 is made up of 13 amino acids. V shed 3 bases and J shed 2 bases, with 4 bases lying between them. CDR1 SSHAT and CDR2 FNYEAQ come from the germline V gene (reference sequence). For the CDR3, the DNA is TGTGCCAGCAGCTTCAATACTAATGAAAAACTGTTTTTT. Translated, it gives CASSFNTNEKLFF.

This chain connects TRBV9 to TRBJ2-1; a possible D gene is TRBD2 (6 bases). Looked up from germline, CDR1 is SGDLS and CDR2 is YYNGEE. V gave up 0 bases and J gave up 4 bases, with 8 bases separating them. The CDR3 extends over 14 amino acids. DNA for the CDR3: TGTGCCAGCAGCGTAGGGGGGAGGTACAATGAGCAGTTCTTC. Translation gives CASSVGGRYNEQFF.

The chain is built from TRBV7-9 and TRBJ2-7, with TRBD1 matching over 9 bases. This CDR3 region has 16 residues. Germline assignment: CDR1 SEHNR and CDR2 FQNEAQ (reference sequence). After removal of 5 bases from V and 0 bases from J, the junction contained 8 bases not matched to a gene. The CDR3: CASSPGTGWSSYEQYF. For the CDR3, the DNA is TGTGCCAGCAGCCCCGGGACAGGGTGGAGCTCCTACGAGCAGTACTTC.

The V call is TRBV5-1, the J call TRBJ1-2; tentative D call: TRBD1 (5 bases). Looked up from germline, CDR1 is SGHRS and CDR2 is YFSETQ. Between the trimmed V and J ends, which lost 0 bases and 1 base, there was a span of 10 bases. The CDR3 length is 15 residues. CDR3 region: CASSLGGVGNYGYTF. The CDR3 nucleotides read TGCGCCAGCAGCTTGGGGGGGGTCGGTAACTATGGCTACACCTTC. The variable domain in full, with the rest retrieved from reference TRBV5-1 and TRBJ1-2, is KAGVTQTPRYLIKTRGQQVTLSCSPISGHRSVSWYQQTPGQGLQFLFEYFSETQRNKGNFPGRFSGRQFSNSRSEMNVSTLELGDSALYLCASSLGGVGNYGYTFGSGTRLTVV.

The rearrangement uses TRBV28 and TRBJ2-3; 9 bases are shared with TRBD2. Per germline, CDR1 MDHEN and CDR2 SYDVKM. With 6 bases clipped from V and 0 bases from J, the junction kept 10 bases outside the gene matches. The CDR3 has 17 residues. The DNA for the CDR3 is TGTGCCAGCAGCCTTATGACTAGCGGTACTAGCACAGATACGCAGTATTTT. This encodes CASSLMTSGTSTDTQYF.

V usage is TRBV7-9 and J usage is TRBJ1-3; D gene ambiguous. This CDR3 is 13 amino acids long. The V and J ends lost 2 bases and 2 bases respectively, with 4 bases between them. Germline V gives CDR1 SEHNR, CDR2 FQNEAQ (reference sequence). The CDR3 region has the DNA TGTGCCAGCAGCTTAACTGCTGGAAACACCATATATTTT. Amino acid sequence: CASSLTAGNTIYF.

The chain carries TRBV7-7 and TRBJ2-2; 7 bases are shared with TRBD2. V was clipped by 0 bases and J by 0 bases; unmatched bases: 1. Germline assignment: CDR1 SSHAT and CDR2 FNYEAQ (reference sequence). This CDR3 has 16 amino acids. CDR3 bases: TGTGCCAGCAGCTTAGCGGGAGGGGCGAACACCGGGGAGCTGTTTTTT. It codes for CASSLAGGANTGELFF.

This chain joins TRBV7-2 and TRBJ1-2; perhaps TRBD1 as D (6 bases). V was clipped by 1 base and J by 3 bases, with 9 bases between them. The CDR3 consists of 14 residues. Germline CDR1 and CDR2: SGHTA and FQGNSA. CDR3 bases: TGTGCCAGCAGCTTAGAGGACAGCTACTATGGCTACACCTTC. Residues: CASSLEDSYYGYTF.

V usage is TRBV7-9 and J usage is TRBJ2-7; no clear D. From germline, CDR1 is SEHNR and CDR2 FQNEAQ (reference sequence). This CDR3 has 13 residues. Trimming shortened V by 1 base and J by 5 bases, and 9 bases separated the two germline ends. CDR3 DNA: TGTGCCAGCAGCTTAGGAACGGTTAACGAGCAGTACTTC. It is translated as CASSLGTVNEQYF.

The chain is built from TRBV2 and TRBJ1-3; D is undetermined. V was shortened by 6 bases and J by 0 bases, with 18 bases between the two germline ends. CDR3 size: 17 residues. Germline V gene lookup returns CDR1 SNHLY and CDR2 FYNNEI. DNA for the CDR3: TGTGCCAGCAGGACGCGGGATAGGGCACTCTCTGGAAACACCATATATTTT. Amino acid sequence: CASRTRDRALSGNTIYF. The full variable domain, in which reference TRBV2 and TRBJ1-3 provide the parts outside the CDR3, is EPEVTQTPSHQVTQMGQEVILRCVPISNHLYFYWYRQILGQKVEFLVSFYNNEISEKSEIFDDQFSVERPDGSNFTLKIRSTKLEDSAMYFCASRTRDRALSGNTIYFGEGSWLTVV.

This clone occurred a few times. The chain has TRBV19 and TRBJ1-2; 8 nucleotides align to TRBD1. V shed 5 bases and J 8 bases; nucleotides not matched to a gene: 19. The CDR3 has 17 amino acids. Germline CDR1 reads LNHDA; CDR2 reads SQIVND (reference sequence). The CDR3 DNA reads TGTGCCAGTAGTTTGTTGGGGCAGGGGGCGGAAAAAAAGGGCTACACCTTC. This codes for CASSLLGQGAEKKGYTF.

This chain joins TRBV15 and TRBJ2-1, with 9 bases identical to TRBD2. Trimming removed 1 base from V and 7 bases from J; junction bases left unmatched: 5. Germline CDR1 is LNHNV and CDR2 is YYDKDF (reference sequence). The CDR3 loop spans 15 amino acids. CDR3 in amino acids: CATSRVSGGPNEQFF. CDR3 nucleotide sequence: TGTGCCACCAGCAGAGTTAGCGGGGGCCCTAATGAGCAGTTCTTC.

The chain links TRBV19 to TRBJ2-2; a weak D match, TRBD1 (5 bases). This CDR3 spans 15 amino acids. Deletions cut 1 base from V and 3 bases from J, with 9 bases between. Germline lookup yields CDR1 LNHDA and CDR2 SQIVND (reference sequence). The CDR3 sequence: CASSIGGLDTGELFF. The CDR3 DNA sequence: TGTGCCAGTAGTATAGGGGGCTTGGACACCGGGGAGCTGTTTTTT.

This clone was observed once. The chain links TRBV11-2 to TRBJ2-1; 8 bases map to TRBD2. CDR3 length: 16 residues. Germline V gene lookup returns CDR1 SGHAT and CDR2 FQNNGV. Trimming cost V 4 bases and J 3 bases; bases outside gene matches: 8. The CDR3 reads CASSSFLAGLYNEQFF. The CDR3 DNA reads as TGTGCCAGCAGCTCATTTCTAGCGGGCCTCTACAATGAGCAGTTCTTC.